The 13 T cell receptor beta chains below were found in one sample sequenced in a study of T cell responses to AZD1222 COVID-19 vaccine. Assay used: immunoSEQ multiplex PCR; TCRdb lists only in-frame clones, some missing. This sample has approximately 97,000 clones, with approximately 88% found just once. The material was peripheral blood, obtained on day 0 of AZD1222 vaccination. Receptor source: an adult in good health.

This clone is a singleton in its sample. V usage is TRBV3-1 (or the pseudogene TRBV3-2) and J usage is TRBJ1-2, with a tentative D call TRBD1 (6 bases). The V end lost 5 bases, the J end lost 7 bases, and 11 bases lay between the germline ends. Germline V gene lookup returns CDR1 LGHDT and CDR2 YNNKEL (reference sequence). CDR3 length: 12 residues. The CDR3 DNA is TGTGCCAGCAGCGCCGGGACATCTGGCTACACCTTC. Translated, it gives CASSAGTSGYTF.

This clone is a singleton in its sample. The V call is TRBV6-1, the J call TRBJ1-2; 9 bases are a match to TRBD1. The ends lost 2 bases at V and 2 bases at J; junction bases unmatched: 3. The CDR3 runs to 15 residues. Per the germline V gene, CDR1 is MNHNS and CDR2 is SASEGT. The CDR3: CASSETGQGNYGYTF. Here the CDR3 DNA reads TGTGCCAGCAGTGAAACCGGACAGGGGAACTATGGCTACACCTTC.

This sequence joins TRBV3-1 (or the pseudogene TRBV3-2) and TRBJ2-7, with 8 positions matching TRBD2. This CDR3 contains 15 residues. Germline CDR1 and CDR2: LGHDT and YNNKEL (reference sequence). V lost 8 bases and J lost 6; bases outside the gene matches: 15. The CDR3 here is CASAIASSGRGEQYF. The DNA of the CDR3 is TGTGCCAGCGCCATCGCGTCGAGCGGGAGAGGCGAGCAGTACTTC.

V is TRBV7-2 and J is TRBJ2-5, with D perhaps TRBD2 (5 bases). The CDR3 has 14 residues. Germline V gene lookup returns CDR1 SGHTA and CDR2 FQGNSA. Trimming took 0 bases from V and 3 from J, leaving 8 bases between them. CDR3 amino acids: CASSLAVREETQYF. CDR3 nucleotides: TGTGCCAGCAGCTTAGCGGTGAGGGAAGAGACCCAGTACTTC.

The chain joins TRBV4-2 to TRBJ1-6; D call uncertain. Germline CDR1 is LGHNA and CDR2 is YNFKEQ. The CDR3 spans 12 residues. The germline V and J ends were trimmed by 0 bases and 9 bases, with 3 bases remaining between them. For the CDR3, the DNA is TGTGCCAGCAGCCAAGACTCTTCACCCCTCCACTTT. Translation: CASSQDSSPLHF.

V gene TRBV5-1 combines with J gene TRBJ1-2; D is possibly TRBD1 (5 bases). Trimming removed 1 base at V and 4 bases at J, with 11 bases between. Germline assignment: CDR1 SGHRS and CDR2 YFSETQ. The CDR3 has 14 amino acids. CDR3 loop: CASSLTSGLYGYTF. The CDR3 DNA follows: TGCGCCAGCAGCTTGACCTCGGGGCTCTATGGCTACACCTTC.

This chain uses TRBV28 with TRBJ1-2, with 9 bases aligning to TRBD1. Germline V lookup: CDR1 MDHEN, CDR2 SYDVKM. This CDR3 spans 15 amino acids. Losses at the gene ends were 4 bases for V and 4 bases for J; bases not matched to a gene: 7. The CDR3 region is CASSSTGGAGYGYTF. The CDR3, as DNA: TGTGCCAGCAGTTCAACAGGGGGCGCCGGCTATGGCTACACCTTC.

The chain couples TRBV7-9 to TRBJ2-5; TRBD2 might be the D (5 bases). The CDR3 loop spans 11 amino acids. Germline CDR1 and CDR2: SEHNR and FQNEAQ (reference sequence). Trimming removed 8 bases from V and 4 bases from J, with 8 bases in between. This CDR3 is CASEGVETQYF. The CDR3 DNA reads TGTGCCAGCGAGGGCGTAGAGACCCAGTACTTC.

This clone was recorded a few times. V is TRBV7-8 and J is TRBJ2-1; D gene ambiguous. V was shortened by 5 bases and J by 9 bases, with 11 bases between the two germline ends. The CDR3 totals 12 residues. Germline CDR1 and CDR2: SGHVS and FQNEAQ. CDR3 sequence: CASSPGVGEQFF. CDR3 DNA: TGTGCCAGCAGCCCCGGTGTGGGTGAGCAGTTCTTC. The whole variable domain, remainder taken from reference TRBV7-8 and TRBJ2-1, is GAGVSQSPRYKVAKRGQDVALRCDPISGHVSLFWYQQALGQGPEFLTYFQNEAQLDKSGLPSDRFFAERPEGSVSTLKIQRTQQEDSAVYLCASSPGVGEQFFGPGTRLTVL.

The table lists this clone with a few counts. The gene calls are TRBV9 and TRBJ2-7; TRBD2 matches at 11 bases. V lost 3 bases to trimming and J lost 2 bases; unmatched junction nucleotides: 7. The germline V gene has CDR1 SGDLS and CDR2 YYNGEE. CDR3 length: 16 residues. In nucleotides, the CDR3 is TGTGCCAGCAGCGCGACTAGCGGGGAATCTACCTACGAGCAGTACTTC. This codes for CASSATSGESTYEQYF.

The chain's CDR3 is CASSLQLPRAQHF. The CDR3 DNA is TGTGCCAGCAGTCTTCAACTCCCCAGGGCCCAGCATTTT. J is TRBJ1-5 and V is TRBV28; TRBD1 might be the D (5 bases). The CDR3 contains 13 residues. The germline gives CDR1 MDHEN, CDR2 SYDVKM. The V end lost 5 bases, the J end lost 11 bases, and 16 bases lay between the germline ends.

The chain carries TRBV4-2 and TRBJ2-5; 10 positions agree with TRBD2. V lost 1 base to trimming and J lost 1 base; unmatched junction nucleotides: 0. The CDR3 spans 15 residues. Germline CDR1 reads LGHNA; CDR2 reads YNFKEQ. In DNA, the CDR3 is TGTGCCAGCAGCCAAGGGACTAGCGGCCAAGAGACCCAGTACTTC. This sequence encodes CASSQGTSGQETQYF.

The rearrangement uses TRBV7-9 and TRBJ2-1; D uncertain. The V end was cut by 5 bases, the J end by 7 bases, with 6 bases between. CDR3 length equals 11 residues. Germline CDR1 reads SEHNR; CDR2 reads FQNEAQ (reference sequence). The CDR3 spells CASSLQNEQFF. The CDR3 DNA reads TGTGCCAGCAGCCTACAGAATGAGCAGTTCTTC.